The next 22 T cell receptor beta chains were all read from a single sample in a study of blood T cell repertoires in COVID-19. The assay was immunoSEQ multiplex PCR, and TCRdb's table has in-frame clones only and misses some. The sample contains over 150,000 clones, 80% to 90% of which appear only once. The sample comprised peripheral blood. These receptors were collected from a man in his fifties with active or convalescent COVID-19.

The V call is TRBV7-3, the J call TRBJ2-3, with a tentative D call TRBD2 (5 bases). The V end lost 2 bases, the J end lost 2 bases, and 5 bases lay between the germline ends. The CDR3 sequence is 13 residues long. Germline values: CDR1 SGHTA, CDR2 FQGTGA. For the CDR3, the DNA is TGTGCCAGCAGCTTAGACTACACAGATACGCAGTATTTT. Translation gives CASSLDYTDTQYF.

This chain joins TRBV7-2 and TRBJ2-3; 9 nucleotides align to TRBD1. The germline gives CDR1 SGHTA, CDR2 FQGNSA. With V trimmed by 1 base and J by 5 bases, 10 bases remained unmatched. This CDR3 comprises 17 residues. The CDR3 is CASSLGVRTGVKDTQYF. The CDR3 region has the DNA TGTGCCAGCAGCTTAGGAGTCAGGACAGGGGTGAAAGATACGCAGTATTTT.

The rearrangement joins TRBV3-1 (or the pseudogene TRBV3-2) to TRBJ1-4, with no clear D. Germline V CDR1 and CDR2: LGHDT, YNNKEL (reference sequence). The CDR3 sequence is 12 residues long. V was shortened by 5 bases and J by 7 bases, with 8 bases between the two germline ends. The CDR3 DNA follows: TGTGCCAGCAGCGATGGAGGTGAAAAACTGTTTTTT. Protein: CASSDGGEKLFF.

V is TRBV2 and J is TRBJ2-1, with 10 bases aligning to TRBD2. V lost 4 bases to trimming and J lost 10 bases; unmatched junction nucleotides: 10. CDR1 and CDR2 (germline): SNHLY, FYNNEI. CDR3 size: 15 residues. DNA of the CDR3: TGTGCCAGCAGTGCACGGACTAGCGGATCGGGGGAGCAGTTCTTC. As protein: CASSARTSGSGEQFF.

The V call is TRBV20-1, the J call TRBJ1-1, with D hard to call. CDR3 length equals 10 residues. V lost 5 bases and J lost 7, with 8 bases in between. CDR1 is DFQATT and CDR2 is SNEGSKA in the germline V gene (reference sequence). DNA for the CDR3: TGCAGTGCTCTTACATATGAAGCTTTCTTT. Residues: CSALTYEAFF.

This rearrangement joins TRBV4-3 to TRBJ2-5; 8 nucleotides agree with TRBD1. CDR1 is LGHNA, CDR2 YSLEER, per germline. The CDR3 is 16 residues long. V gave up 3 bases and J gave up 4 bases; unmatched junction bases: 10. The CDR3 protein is CASSHLGGGQVETQYF. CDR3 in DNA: TGCGCCAGCAGCCATCTCGGTGGGGGACAGGTAGAGACCCAGTACTTC.

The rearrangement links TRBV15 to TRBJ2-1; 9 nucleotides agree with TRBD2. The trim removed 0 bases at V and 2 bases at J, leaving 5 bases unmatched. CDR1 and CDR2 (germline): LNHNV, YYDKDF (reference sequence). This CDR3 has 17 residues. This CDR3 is CATSRDRVAGAYNEQFF. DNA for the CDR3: TGTGCCACCAGCAGAGATAGGGTAGCGGGGGCCTACAATGAGCAGTTCTTC.

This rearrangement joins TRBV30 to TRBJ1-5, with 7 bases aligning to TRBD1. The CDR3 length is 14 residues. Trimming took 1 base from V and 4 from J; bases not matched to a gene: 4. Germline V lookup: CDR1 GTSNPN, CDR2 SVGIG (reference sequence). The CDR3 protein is CAWSEGTANQPQHF. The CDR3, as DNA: TGTGCCTGGAGTGAAGGGACAGCAAATCAGCCCCAGCATTTT. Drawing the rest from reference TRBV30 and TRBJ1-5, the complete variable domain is SQTIHQWPATLVQPVGSPLSLECTVEGTSNPNLYWYRQAAGRGLQLLFYSVGIGQISSEVPQNLSASRPQDRQFILSSKKLLLSDSGFYLCAWSEGTANQPQHFGDGTRLSIL.

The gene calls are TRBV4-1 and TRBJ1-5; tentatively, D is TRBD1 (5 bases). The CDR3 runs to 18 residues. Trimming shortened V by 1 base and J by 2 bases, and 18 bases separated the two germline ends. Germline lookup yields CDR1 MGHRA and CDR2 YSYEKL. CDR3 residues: CASSQVVGVKGGNQPQHF. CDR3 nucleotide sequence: TGCGCCAGCAGCCAAGTGGTAGGGGTTAAGGGCGGCAATCAGCCCCAGCATTTT.

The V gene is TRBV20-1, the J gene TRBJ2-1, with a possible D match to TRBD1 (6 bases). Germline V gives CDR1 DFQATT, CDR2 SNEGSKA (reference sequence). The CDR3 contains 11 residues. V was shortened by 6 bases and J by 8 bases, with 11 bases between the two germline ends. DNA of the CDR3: TGCAGTGCCTTGGACAGCCATGAGCAGTTCTTC. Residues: CSALDSHEQFF.

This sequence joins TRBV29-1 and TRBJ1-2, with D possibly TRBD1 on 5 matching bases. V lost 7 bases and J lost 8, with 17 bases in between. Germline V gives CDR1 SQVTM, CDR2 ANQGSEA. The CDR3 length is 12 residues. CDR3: CSGGSGAEGYTF. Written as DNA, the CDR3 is TGCAGCGGGGGGAGTGGGGCTGAGGGCTACACCTTC.

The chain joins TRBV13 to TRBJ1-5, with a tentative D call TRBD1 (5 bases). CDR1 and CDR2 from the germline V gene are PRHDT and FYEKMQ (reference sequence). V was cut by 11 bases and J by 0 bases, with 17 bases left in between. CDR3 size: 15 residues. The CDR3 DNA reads TGTGCCGGTCACTGGGGGACTGCTAGCAATCAGCCCCAGCATTTT. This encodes CAGHWGTASNQPQHF. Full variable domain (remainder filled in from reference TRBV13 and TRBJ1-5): AAGVIQSPRHLIKEKRETATLKCYPIPRHDTVYWYQQGPGQDPQFLISFYEKMQSDKGSIPDRFSAQQFSDYHSELNMSSLELGDSALYFCAGHWGTASNQPQHFGDGTRLSIL.

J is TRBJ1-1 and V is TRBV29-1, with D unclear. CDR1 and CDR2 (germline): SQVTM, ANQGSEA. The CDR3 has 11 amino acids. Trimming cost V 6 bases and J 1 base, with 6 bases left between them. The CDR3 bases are TGCAGCGTCGGGTGGAACACTGAAGCTTTCTTT. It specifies CSVGWNTEAFF.

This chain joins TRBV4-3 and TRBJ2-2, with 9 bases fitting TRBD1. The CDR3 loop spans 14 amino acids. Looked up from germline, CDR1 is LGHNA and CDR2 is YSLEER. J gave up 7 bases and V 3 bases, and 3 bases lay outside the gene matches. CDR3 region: CASSQDRGGGELFF. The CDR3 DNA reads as TGCGCCAGCAGCCAGGACAGGGGAGGCGGGGAGCTGTTTTTT.

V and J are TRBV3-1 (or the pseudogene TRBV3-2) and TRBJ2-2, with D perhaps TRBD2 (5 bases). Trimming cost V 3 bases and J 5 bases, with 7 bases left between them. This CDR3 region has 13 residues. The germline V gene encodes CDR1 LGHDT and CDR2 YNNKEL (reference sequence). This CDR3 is CASSQRDTGELFF. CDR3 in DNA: TGTGCCAGCAGCCAGAGGGATACCGGGGAGCTGTTTTTT.

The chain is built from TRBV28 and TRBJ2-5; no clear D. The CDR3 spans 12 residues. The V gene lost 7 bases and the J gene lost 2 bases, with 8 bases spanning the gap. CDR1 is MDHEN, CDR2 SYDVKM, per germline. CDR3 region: CASKRGQETQYF. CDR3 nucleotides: TGTGCCAGCAAAAGAGGACAAGAGACCCAGTACTTC. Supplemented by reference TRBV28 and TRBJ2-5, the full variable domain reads DVKVTQSSRYLVKRTGEKVFLECVQDMDHENMFWYRQDPGLGLRLIYFSYDVKMKEKGDIPEGYSVSREKKERFSLILESASTNQTSMYLCASKRGQETQYFGPGTRLLVL.

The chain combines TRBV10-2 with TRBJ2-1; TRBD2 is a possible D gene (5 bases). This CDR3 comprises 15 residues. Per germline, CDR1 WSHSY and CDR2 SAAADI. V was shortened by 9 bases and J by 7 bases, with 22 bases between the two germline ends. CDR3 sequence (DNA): TGCGCCAGTACCCCGCGGAGCGAGGGTACAAATGAGCAGTTCTTC. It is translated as CASTPRSEGTNEQFF.

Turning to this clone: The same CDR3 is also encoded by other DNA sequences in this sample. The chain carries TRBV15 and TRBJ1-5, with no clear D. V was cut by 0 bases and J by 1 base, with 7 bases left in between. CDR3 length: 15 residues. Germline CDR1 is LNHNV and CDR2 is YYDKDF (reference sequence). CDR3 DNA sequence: TGTGCCACCAGCAGAGATGCAGGCAGCAATCAGCCCCAGCATTTT. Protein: CATSRDAGSNQPQHF.

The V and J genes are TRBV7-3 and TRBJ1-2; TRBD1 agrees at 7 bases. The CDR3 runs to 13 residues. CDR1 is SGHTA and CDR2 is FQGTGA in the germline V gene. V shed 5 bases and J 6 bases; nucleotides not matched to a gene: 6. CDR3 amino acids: CASSQTGFDGYTF. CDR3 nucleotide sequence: TGTGCCAGCAGCCAGACAGGGTTCGATGGCTACACCTTC.

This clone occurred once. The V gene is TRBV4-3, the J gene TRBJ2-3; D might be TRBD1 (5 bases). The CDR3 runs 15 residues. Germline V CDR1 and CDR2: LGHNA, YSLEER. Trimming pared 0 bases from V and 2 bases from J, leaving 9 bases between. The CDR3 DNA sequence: TGCGCCAGCAGCCAAGAGACAGACATCACAGATACGCAGTATTTT. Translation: CASSQETDITDTQYF.

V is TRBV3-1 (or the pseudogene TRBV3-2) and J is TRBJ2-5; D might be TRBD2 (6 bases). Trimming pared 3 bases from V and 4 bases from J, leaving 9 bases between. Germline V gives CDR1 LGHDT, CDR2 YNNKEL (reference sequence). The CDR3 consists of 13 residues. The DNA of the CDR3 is TGTGCCAGCAGCCATGGGCGGGGAGAGACCCAGTACTTC. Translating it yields CASSHGRGETQYF.

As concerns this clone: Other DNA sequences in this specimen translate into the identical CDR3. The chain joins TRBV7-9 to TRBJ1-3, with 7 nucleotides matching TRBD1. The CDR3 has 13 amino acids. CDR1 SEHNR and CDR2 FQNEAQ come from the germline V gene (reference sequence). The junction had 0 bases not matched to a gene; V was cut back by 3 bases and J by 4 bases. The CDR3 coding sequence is TGTGCCAGCAGCTTGGGACAGGGAAACACCATATATTTT. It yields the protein CASSLGQGNTIYF.